The present entry profiles one TCR beta chain with its context. This record belongs to a study of blood T cell repertoires in COVID-19. Turning to the study itself: Sources were T cells, B-cell-depleted T cells, or PBMCs; the material itself was cDNA or gDNA.

Some clones are missing from TCRdb's copy, which holds only in-frame ones; the method was immunoSEQ multiplex PCR. Of tens of thousands of clones in the sample, 80% to 90% are singletons; the top ten hold approximately 5.1%. The sample taken for sequencing was peripheral blood. This TCR derives from an elderly woman with active or convalescent COVID-19.

CDR3 loop: CASSFRSQNGYTF. The DNA of the CDR3 is TGTGCCAGCAGCTTTCGAAGCCAAAATGGCTACACCTTC. This chain uses TRBV11-3 with TRBJ1-2, with D hard to call. The CDR3 runs to 13 residues. V was clipped by 3 bases and J by 6 bases, with 11 bases between them. CDR1 is SGHNT and CDR2 is YENEEA in the germline V gene.